The text below deals with one T cell receptor beta chain. What it recognizes is unknown. These data originate in a study of cytomegalovirus exposure and HLA in healthy donors. Whole-study results and caveats: There were a few CMV-associated chains whose specificity for CMV antigens was confirmed in vitro.

Only in-frame clones appear in the TCRdb table, and some are missing; sequencing was by immunoSEQ multiplex PCR. In the table there are some 130,000 clones, 82% of which are singletons. J lost 8 bases, V lost 3 bases, and 5 bases had no gene match. Germline CDR1 SGHTA, CDR2 FQGNSA. There are 16 residues in the CDR3. This sequence originates from a young man in good health and CMV-seropositive. This chain connects TRBV7-2 to TRBJ2-2, with 14 bases matching TRBD2. Material: PBMCs. Here the CDR3 reads CASSFGLAGGGGELFF. CDR3 sequence (DNA): TGTGCCAGCAGCTTTGGACTAGCGGGAGGAGGAGGGGAGCTGTTTTTT.